This entry concerns a single T cell receptor (beta chain). Its specificity is not known. The CDR3 has 14 residues. In germline, CDR1 is SNHLY, CDR2 FYNNEI. Unmatched junction bases numbered 3, after V lost 4 bases and J lost 2 bases. The data belong to a study of OX40 agonist ivuxolimab in advanced cancers. Study-wide background: Partial response was recorded in three patients: one hepatocellular carcinoma and two cutaneous melanoma cases.

Using immunoSEQ multiplex PCR, the repertoire was profiled, and TCRdb retains in-frame clones only, with some absent. The data hold about 39,000 clones, with approximately 90% observed a single time. Study-wide results and caveats: CD8+ T cells were the subset that, on average, had more expanded clones than CD4+. In the expanded peripheral T cells, antigen specificity was never determined.

The chain joins TRBV2 to TRBJ2-3, with 7 bases aligning to TRBD2. The source is an adult with an advanced solid tumor such as melanoma, head and neck, liver or kidney cancer. The source material was CD4+ or CD8+ T cells sorted from blood, sampled in a trial of the OX40 agonist ivuxolimab. The CDR3 is CASSGLAPTDTQYF. The CDR3, as DNA: TGTGCCAGCAGTGGACTAGCCCCCACAGATACGCAGTATTTT.